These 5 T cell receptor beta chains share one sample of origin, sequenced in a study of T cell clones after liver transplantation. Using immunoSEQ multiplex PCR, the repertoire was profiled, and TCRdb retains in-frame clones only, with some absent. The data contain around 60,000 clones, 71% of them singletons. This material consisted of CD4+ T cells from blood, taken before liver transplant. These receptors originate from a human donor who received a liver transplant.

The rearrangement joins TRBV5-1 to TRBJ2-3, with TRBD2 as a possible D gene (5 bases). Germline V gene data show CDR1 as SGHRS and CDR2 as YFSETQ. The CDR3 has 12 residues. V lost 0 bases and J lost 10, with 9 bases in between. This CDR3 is CASSLERFPQYF. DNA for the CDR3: TGCGCCAGCAGCTTGGAGCGGTTTCCGCAGTATTTT.

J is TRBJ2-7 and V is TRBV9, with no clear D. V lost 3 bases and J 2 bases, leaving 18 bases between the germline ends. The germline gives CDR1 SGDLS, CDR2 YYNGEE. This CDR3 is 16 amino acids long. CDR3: CASSGRHAARTYEQYF. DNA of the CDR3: TGTGCCAGCAGCGGTCGACATGCCGCGAGAACCTACGAGCAGTACTTC. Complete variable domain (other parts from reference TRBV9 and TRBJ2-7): DSGVTQTPKHLITATGQRVTLRCSPRSGDLSVYWYQQSLDQGLQFLIQYYNGEERAKGNILERFSAQQFPDLHSELNLSSLELGDSALYFCASSGRHAARTYEQYFGPGTRLTVT.

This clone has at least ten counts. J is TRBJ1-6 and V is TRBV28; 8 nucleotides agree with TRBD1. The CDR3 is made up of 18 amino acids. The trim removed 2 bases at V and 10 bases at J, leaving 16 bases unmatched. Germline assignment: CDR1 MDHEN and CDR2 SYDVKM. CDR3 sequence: CASSLGGFRDRRKSPLHF. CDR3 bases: TGTGCCAGCAGTTTAGGGGGTTTTAGGGACAGGAGAAAATCACCCCTCCACTTT.

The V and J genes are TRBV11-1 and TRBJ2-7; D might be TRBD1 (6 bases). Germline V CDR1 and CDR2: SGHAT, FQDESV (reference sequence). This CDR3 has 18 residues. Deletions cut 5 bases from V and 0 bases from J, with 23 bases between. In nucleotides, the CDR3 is TGTGCCAGCAGCCCCCTATGGACGCAGGGGACGCCCTCCTACGAGCAGTACTTC. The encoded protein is CASSPLWTQGTPSYEQYF.

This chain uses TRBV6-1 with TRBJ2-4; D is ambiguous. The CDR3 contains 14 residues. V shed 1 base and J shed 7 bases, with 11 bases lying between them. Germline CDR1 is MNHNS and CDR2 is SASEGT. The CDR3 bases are TGTGCCAGCAGTGAAGTTGGTGGAGTCAACATTCAGTACTTC. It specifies CASSEVGGVNIQYF.